Listed below are T cell receptor beta chains from one sample, sequenced in a study of cytomegalovirus exposure and HLA in healthy donors. Generated by immunoSEQ multiplex PCR, the TCRdb table keeps only in-frame clones and is missing some. The sample lists about 200,000 clones, over 75% occurring once. Material: PBMCs. These receptors were obtained from a boy younger than 10 in good health and CMV-seronegative. The CDR3 runs from the conserved cysteine through the conserved F or W. D genes are given only for firm matches. Clone size is given for some rows only: seen once, a few or many times, or a class if the clone is expanded.

J: TRBJ1-2
size: NA
V: TRBV5-1
D: NA
length: 14
DNA: TGCGCCAGCCTGGTACCTGACAGCTACTATGGCTACACCTTC
CDR3: CASLVPDSYYGYTF

J: TRBJ2-1
size: NA
V: TRBV19
D: TRBD2
length: 15
DNA: TGTGCCAGTAGCCGGACTAGCGGGGGTACCGTTGAGCAGTTCTTC
CDR3: CASSRTSGGTVEQFF

J: TRBJ2-2
size: NA
V: TRBV2
D: NA
length: 11
DNA: TGTGCCAGCAGGGCCTCCGGGGAGCTGTTTTTT
CDR3: CASRASGELFF

J: TRBJ2-3
size: once
V: TRBV6-1
D: TRBD1
length: 14
DNA: TGTGCCAGCAGTGCAGGGACAGGTGCAGATACGCAGTATTTT
CDR3: CASSAGTGADTQYF

J: TRBJ1-4
size: NA
V: TRBV5-6
D: TRBD1
length: 15
DNA: TGTGCCAGCAGCTCTGGGACAGGGGCTAATGAAAAACTGTTTTTT
CDR3: CASSSGTGANEKLFF

J: TRBJ1-5
size: NA
V: TRBV6-6
D: NA
length: 15
DNA: TGTGCCAGCAGTTTGGGAGGGACATACAATCAGCCCCAGCATTTT
CDR3: CASSLGGTYNQPQHF

J: TRBJ2-3
size: NA
V: TRBV10-3
D: TRBD2
length: 17
DNA: TGTGCCATCAGTGAGTGGACTAGCGGGGGGGGCACAGATACGCAGTATTTT
CDR3: CAISEWTSGGGTDTQYF

J: TRBJ1-2
size: NA
V: TRBV6-1
D: TRBD1
length: 14
DNA: TGTGCCAGCAGTGACGGGACAGGGAACTATGGCTACACCTTC
CDR3: CASSDGTGNYGYTF

J: TRBJ2-3
size: NA
V: TRBV9
D: NA
length: 15
DNA: TGTGCCAGCAGCGTAGGAGCAGGTTACACAGATACGCAGTATTTT
CDR3: CASSVGAGYTDTQYF

J: TRBJ2-2
size: NA
V: TRBV6-5
D: NA
length: 15
DNA: TGTGCCAGCAGTTACGCGGGGACAGCGGCCGGGGAGCTGTTTTTT
CDR3: CASSYAGTAAGELFF

J: TRBJ2-7
size: NA
V: TRBV5-1
D: NA
length: 12
DNA: TGCGCCAGCAAGGGGGTGTTTTACGAGCAGTACTTC
CDR3: CASKGVFYEQYF

J: TRBJ2-7
size: NA
V: TRBV7-6
D: TRBD1
length: 15
DNA: TGTGCCAGCAGCCTCTCGGACAGGGATACCTACGAGCAGTACTTC
CDR3: CASSLSDRDTYEQYF